The 18 T cell receptor beta chains below were found in one sample sequenced in a study of T cell responses to AZD1222 COVID-19 vaccine. Using immunoSEQ multiplex PCR, the repertoire was profiled, and TCRdb retains in-frame clones only, with some absent. This table holds about 99,000 clones, 93% found once. Source: peripheral blood, taken on day 0 of AZD1222 vaccination. The source of these receptors is an adult in good health.

V usage is TRBV6-5 and J usage is TRBJ2-7; TRBD2 aligns across 11 bases. Germline V lookup: CDR1 MNHEY, CDR2 SVGAGI. V gave up 5 bases and J gave up 5 bases; unmatched junction bases: 8. This CDR3 is built from 15 residues. The CDR3 protein is CASSRGLAEVDEQYF. The DNA of the CDR3 is TGTGCCAGCAGTAGGGGACTAGCGGAGGTGGACGAGCAGTACTTC.

The chain is built from TRBV7-2 and TRBJ1-2, with D uncertain. There are 13 residues in the CDR3. Germline assignment: CDR1 SGHTA and CDR2 FQGNSA. Trimming stripped 1 base from V and 4 bases from J, with 7 bases between. The CDR3, as DNA: TGTGCCAGCAGCTTAGTCTCGCTCTATGGCTACACCTTC. Its translation is CASSLVSLYGYTF.

This chain joins TRBV3-1 (or the pseudogene TRBV3-2) and TRBJ2-1; D is unclear. The V and J ends lost 5 bases and 1 base respectively, with 9 bases between them. The CDR3 sequence is 14 residues long. Germline CDR1 LGHDT, CDR2 YNNKEL (reference sequence). CDR3 in amino acids: CASSELDSYNEQFF. The CDR3 DNA reads TGTGCCAGCAGCGAACTCGATTCCTACAATGAGCAGTTCTTC.

As for this clone: The sample carries other DNA sequences with the same CDR3. The chain employs TRBV27 and TRBJ2-7; 7 bases are a match to TRBD1. The V gene end was trimmed by 6 bases and the J gene end by 0 bases; junction bases not matched to a gene: 5. Looked up from germline, CDR1 is MNHEY and CDR2 is SMNVEV (reference sequence). The CDR3 extends over 14 amino acids. The DNA of the CDR3 is TGTGCCAGCAGCCCCCGGGACAGCTCCTACGAGCAGTACTTC. Translating gives CASSPRDSSYEQYF.

This chain links TRBV5-5 with TRBJ1-6; D is possibly TRBD1 (5 bases). This CDR3 contains 15 residues. CDR1 SGHKS and CDR2 YYEKEE come from the germline V gene (reference sequence). Deletions cut 4 bases from V and 10 bases from J, with 18 bases between. The CDR3 DNA follows: TGTGCCAGCAGCACGGGGACTGCGGCCCGATCACCCCTCCACTTT. Its translation: CASSTGTAARSPLHF.

This clone was counted a single time. The V call is TRBV5-4, the J call TRBJ2-3; weak D call: TRBD2 (6 bases). The ends were cut back, 0 bases at V and 4 bases at J, with 15 bases in the middle. The CDR3 totals 16 residues. Germline CDR1 reads SGHNT; CDR2 reads YYREEE (reference sequence). The CDR3 region is CASSLGDWRGADTQYF. CDR3 coding DNA: TGTGCCAGCAGCTTGGGGGACTGGAGAGGTGCAGATACGCAGTATTTT.

The chain uses TRBV28 and TRBJ1-3, with a possible D match to TRBD1 (5 bases). V dropped 5 bases and J dropped 0 bases, with 8 bases sitting between them. Per the germline V gene, CDR1 is MDHEN and CDR2 is SYDVKM. The CDR3 is 14 amino acids. CDR3 nucleotide sequence: TGTGCCAGCAGTCCCGACAGCTCTGGAAACACCATATATTTT. As protein: CASSPDSSGNTIYF.

The chain has TRBV3-1 (or the pseudogene TRBV3-2) and TRBJ2-5, with 8 bases aligning to TRBD2. Germline assignment: CDR1 LGHDT and CDR2 YNNKEL (reference sequence). V lost 0 bases, J lost 2 bases, and 11 bases stayed unmatched. The CDR3 sequence is 18 residues long. The chain's CDR3 is CASSQDRGSSGVQETQYF. In DNA form, the CDR3 reads TGTGCCAGCAGCCAAGATAGGGGTAGTAGCGGGGTACAAGAGACCCAGTACTTC.

The chain carries TRBV6-5 and TRBJ1-5; D might be TRBD1 (5 bases). Trimming took off 7 bases at V and 6 bases at J, with 13 bases between the two ends. CDR1 MNHEY and CDR2 SVGAGI come from the germline V gene. The CDR3 covers 13 residues. The CDR3 DNA is TGTGCCAGCAACCTGGGGGAGGGTCAGCCCCAGCATTTT. This codes for CASNLGEGQPQHF.

The chain uses TRBV27 and TRBJ2-5; D is unclear. Trimming shortened V by 2 bases and J by 2 bases, and 6 bases separated the two germline ends. The CDR3 consists of 13 residues. In germline, CDR1 is MNHEY, CDR2 SMNVEV (reference sequence). The CDR3 DNA sequence: TGTGCCAGCAGTTTAAGGATACAAGAGACCCAGTACTTC. Protein sequence: CASSLRIQETQYF.

J is TRBJ2-2 and V is TRBV18; TRBD2 agrees at 15 bases. V lost 3 bases, J lost 4 bases, and 6 bases stayed unmatched. This CDR3 comprises 18 residues. Germline values: CDR1 KGHSH, CDR2 LQKENI. The chain's CDR3 is CASSPEGTSGRLTGELFF. CDR3 nucleotide sequence: TGTGCCAGCTCACCGGAGGGGACTAGCGGGAGGCTCACCGGGGAGCTGTTTTTT.

The chain joins TRBV11-2 to TRBJ1-4; 7 bases line up with TRBD1. The germline V gene has CDR1 SGHAT and CDR2 FQNNGV. The length of the CDR3 is 16 residues. V lost 0 bases, J lost 7 bases, and 8 bases stayed unmatched. CDR3 nucleotides: TGTGCCAGCAGCTTAGATCGTGGGCGGACAGGTGAAAAACTGTTTTTT. Translated, it gives CASSLDRGRTGEKLFF.

V usage is TRBV19 and J usage is TRBJ1-2, with a weak D call TRBD1 (5 bases). The V end was cut by 6 bases, the J end by 6 bases, with 17 bases between. The CDR3 totals 14 residues. Germline values: CDR1 LNHDA, CDR2 SQIVND (reference sequence). CDR3 loop: CASSPILGGDGYTF. For the CDR3, the DNA is TGTGCCAGTAGCCCGATTTTGGGGGGAGATGGCTACACCTTC.

CDR3: CASSRTAGLRNNEQFF. The DNA for the CDR3 is TGTGCCAGCAGCCGAACAGCGGGGCTGAGAAACAATGAGCAGTTCTTC. The rearrangement joins TRBV14 to TRBJ2-1; the match to TRBD2 covers 7 bases. The junction had 11 bases not matched to a gene; V was cut back by 4 bases and J by 5 bases. Germline values: CDR1 SGHDN, CDR2 FVKESK. This CDR3 contains 16 residues.

This clone was picked up one time. The chain couples TRBV27 to TRBJ1-5; no firm D call. Trimming took 5 bases from V and 9 from J, leaving 17 bases between them. From germline, CDR1 is MNHEY and CDR2 SMNVEV (reference sequence). This CDR3 spans 14 amino acids. CDR3 sequence reads: CASSPSVQPAPQHF. The CDR3 DNA sequence: TGTGCCAGCAGTCCTTCGGTCCAGCCAGCGCCCCAGCATTTT.

The rearrangement joins TRBV10-3 to TRBJ2-7; TRBD2 matches 14 bases. Germline V gene lookup returns CDR1 ENHRY and CDR2 SYGVKD. The CDR3 spans 16 residues. The junction had 14 bases not matched to a gene; V was cut back by 10 bases and J by 6 bases. This CDR3 is CATSLGGTSGRREQYF. In DNA, the CDR3 is TGTGCCACTTCACTAGGCGGGACTAGCGGGAGACGCGAGCAGTACTTC.

This clone came up a few times. The V and J genes are TRBV10-2 and TRBJ2-1; 9 positions match TRBD2. Losses at the gene ends were 5 bases for V and 1 base for J; bases not matched to a gene: 9. The V gene's germline CDR1 is WSHSY and CDR2 SAAADI. The CDR3 totals 17 residues. The CDR3 nucleotides read TGCGCCAGCAGTTTTGCGGGAGGGCTCGAATCCTACAATGAGCAGTTCTTC. The encoded protein is CASSFAGGLESYNEQFF.

The V gene is TRBV5-1, the J gene TRBJ2-7; maybe TRBD1 (6 bases). Germline V gene data show CDR1 as SGHRS and CDR2 as YFSETQ. CDR3 length: 13 amino acids. The V gene lost 1 base and the J gene lost 5 bases, with 10 bases spanning the gap. The CDR3 loop is CASSLFRTDEQYF. DNA of the CDR3: TGCGCCAGCAGCTTGTTTAGGACAGACGAGCAGTACTTC.